A selection of T cell receptor beta chains follows, all from one sample in a study of cytomegalovirus exposure and HLA in healthy donors. Using immunoSEQ multiplex PCR, the repertoire was profiled, and TCRdb retains in-frame clones only, with some absent. The profile shows 140,000 or so clones, more than 85% of them singletons. Sequencing was carried out using PBMCs. The receptor set was obtained from a man younger than 30 in good health and CMV-seronegative. Both conserved end residues are part of each CDR3. The order of the fields is J gene, clone size, V gene, D gene, CDR3 DNA, CDR3 protein. The D gene is left open where the match is weak. Size values are once, few and many counts, or a class for expanded clones, and some rows have none.

J gene: TRBJ2-5; clone size: -; V gene: TRBV11-1; D gene: TRBD2; CDR3 DNA: TGTGCCAGCAGCAATGCGGGACTAGCGGGGAGAAACCAAGAGACCCAGTACTTC; CDR3 protein: CASSNAGLAGRNQETQYF
J gene: TRBJ2-3; clone size: -; V gene: TRBV13; D gene: TRBD2; CDR3 DNA: TGTGTCAGCAGCTTTAGCCTAGCGGGAGGGAAGACAGATACGCAGTATTTT; CDR3 protein: CVSSFSLAGGKTDTQYF
J gene: TRBJ1-2; clone size: -; V gene: TRBV6-6; D gene: -; CDR3 DNA: TGTGCCAGCAGTTACTCGAAGGGGAACTATGGCTACACCTTC; CDR3 protein: CASSYSKGNYGYTF
J gene: TRBJ2-7; clone size: -; V gene: TRBV5-8; D gene: TRBD1; CDR3 DNA: TGTGCCAGCAGCGCAGACAGGGTAGTTCATTACGAGCAGTACTTC; CDR3 protein: CASSADRVVHYEQYF
J gene: TRBJ2-5; clone size: once; V gene: TRBV30; D gene: TRBD1; CDR3 DNA: TGTGCCTGGAGTAGGACAGGGGGCGGGCGAGAGACCCAGTACTTC; CDR3 protein: CAWSRTGGGRETQYF
J gene: TRBJ1-1; clone size: -; V gene: TRBV5-1; D gene: -; CDR3 DNA: TGCGCCAGCAGTGTCGGGAACACTGAAGCTTTCTTT; CDR3 protein: CASSVGNTEAFF
J gene: TRBJ1-4; clone size: -; V gene: TRBV6-4; D gene: -; CDR3 DNA: TGTGCCAGCAGTGACTCGAGAGGTTTTTTGAATGAAAAACTGTTTTTT; CDR3 protein: CASSDSRGFLNEKLFF
J gene: TRBJ1-4; clone size: -; V gene: TRBV4-1; D gene: -; CDR3 DNA: TGCGCCAGCAGCCAAGGGGCGACACGACTGTTTTTT; CDR3 protein: CASSQGATRLFF
J gene: TRBJ1-5; clone size: -; V gene: TRBV2; D gene: -; CDR3 DNA: TGTGCCAGCACCGCGGGGTCTAGGAGCAATCAGCCCCAGCATTTT; CDR3 protein: CASTAGSRSNQPQHF
J gene: TRBJ1-4; clone size: -; V gene: TRBV19; D gene: TRBD1; CDR3 DNA: TGTGCCAGTAGCTACCCAAGGGACAGACTTAATGAAAAACTGTTTTTT; CDR3 protein: CASSYPRDRLNEKLFF
J gene: TRBJ2-2; clone size: -; V gene: TRBV6-1; D gene: TRBD1; CDR3 DNA: TGTGCCAGCGCAATTGGACAGGGCACCGGGGAGCTGTTTTTT; CDR3 protein: CASAIGQGTGELFF
J gene: TRBJ1-5; clone size: -; V gene: TRBV6-1; D gene: -; CDR3 DNA: TGTGCCAGCAGTGTGGACTTCAATCAGCCCCAGCATTTT; CDR3 protein: CASSVDFNQPQHF
J gene: TRBJ2-7; clone size: -; V gene: TRBV27; D gene: TRBD1; CDR3 DNA: TGTGCCAGCAGTTTACTTGGGACAGGGGGCTTCGAGCAGTACTTC; CDR3 protein: CASSLLGTGGFEQYF
J gene: TRBJ1-2; clone size: -; V gene: TRBV14; D gene: -; CDR3 DNA: TGTGCCAGCAGCTCAAGCGGACGGGGTTCCTACACCTTC; CDR3 protein: CASSSSGRGSYTF
J gene: TRBJ1-6; clone size: -; V gene: TRBV9; D gene: TRBD1; CDR3 DNA: TGTGCCAGCAGCAGAGGGACAGGGGCTAATTCACCCCTCCACTTT; CDR3 protein: CASSRGTGANSPLHF
J gene: TRBJ2-2; clone size: -; V gene: TRBV27; D gene: TRBD2; CDR3 DNA: TGTGCCAGCAGTTCTGGGTTAGCGGGGGGCAACACCGGGGAGCTGTTTTTT; CDR3 protein: CASSSGLAGGNTGELFF
J gene: TRBJ1-2; clone size: -; V gene: TRBV9; D gene: -; CDR3 DNA: TGTGCCAGCATTGGGGGCAGACCGACAAACTATGGCTACACCTTC; CDR3 protein: CASIGGRPTNYGYTF
J gene: TRBJ1-4; clone size: -; V gene: TRBV11-2; D gene: -; CDR3 DNA: TGTGCCAGCAGCTCCCAGGGTTATGCTAATGAAAAACTGTTTTTT; CDR3 protein: CASSSQGYANEKLFF
J gene: TRBJ1-2; clone size: -; V gene: TRBV11-2; D gene: -; CDR3 DNA: TGTGCCAGCAGCCCAAACTCGGGCTATGGCTACACCTTC; CDR3 protein: CASSPNSGYGYTF
J gene: TRBJ2-5; clone size: -; V gene: TRBV30; D gene: -; CDR3 DNA: TGTGCCTGGAGTGTAAACTCGGAGACCCAGTACTTC; CDR3 protein: CAWSVNSETQYF
J gene: TRBJ2-7; clone size: once; V gene: TRBV14; D gene: -; CDR3 DNA: TGTGCCAGCAGCCAAGTTCCCGGGATGGAGCAGTACTTC; CDR3 protein: CASSQVPGMEQYF
J gene: TRBJ1-1; clone size: once; V gene: TRBV19; D gene: -; CDR3 DNA: TGTGCCACATTTTCGGGGGGGATCACTGAAGCTTTCTTT; CDR3 protein: CATFSGGITEAFF
J gene: TRBJ1-2; clone size: few; V gene: TRBV6-5; D gene: -; CDR3 DNA: TGTGGAGCCGGCCGGATAACGGGTGGCTACACCTTC; CDR3 protein: CGAGRITGGYTF
J gene: TRBJ2-7; clone size: -; V gene: TRBV5-1; D gene: -; CDR3 DNA: TGCGCCAGCAGCCCTGGGACAAGTGAGCAGTACTTC; CDR3 protein: CASSPGTSEQYF
J gene: TRBJ2-2; clone size: -; V gene: TRBV14; D gene: TRBD1; CDR3 DNA: TGTGCCAGCAGCCAGGAAGGAACAGGGGCCAGAACCGGGGAGCTGTTTTTT; CDR3 protein: CASSQEGTGARTGELFF
J gene: TRBJ1-2; clone size: few; V gene: TRBV7-2; D gene: TRBD1; CDR3 DNA: TGTGCCAGCAGCTTCCCGGCCGGGACAGGGATGGGCTACACCTTC; CDR3 protein: CASSFPAGTGMGYTF
J gene: TRBJ1-2; clone size: -; V gene: TRBV5-5; D gene: -; CDR3 DNA: TGTGCCAGCAGCCTGACAGGAGGACTTAACTATGGCTACACCTTC; CDR3 protein: CASSLTGGLNYGYTF